A single sample is the source of the 32 T cell receptor beta chains below, sequenced in a study of blood T cell repertoires in COVID-19. The protocol was immunoSEQ multiplex PCR, while the TCRdb copy is restricted to in-frame clones and leaves out a portion. The data contain 90,000 to 95,000 clones, more than 75% of them seen just once; the ten biggest clones take up approximately 4.8%. Sequenced sample: peripheral blood. All receptors come from a woman older than 75 with active COVID-19.

The chain links TRBV4-1 to TRBJ2-1, with a weak D call TRBD2 (6 bases). This CDR3 is built from 15 residues. The germline V gene encodes CDR1 MGHRA and CDR2 YSYEKL. Trimming shortened V by 4 bases and J by 0 bases, and 10 bases separated the two germline ends. The CDR3 loop is CASSRGLFSYNEQFF. For the CDR3, the DNA is TGCGCCAGCAGCCGGGGACTTTTCTCCTACAATGAGCAGTTCTTC.

The chain links TRBV18 to TRBJ1-1, with D possibly matching TRBD1 (5 bases). Trimming pared 4 bases from V and 4 bases from J, leaving 13 bases between. CDR1 KGHSH and CDR2 LQKENI come from the germline V gene. This CDR3 contains 14 residues. CDR3: CASSRSGGSTEAFF. The CDR3 region has the DNA TGTGCCAGCTCACGGTCGGGGGGGAGCACTGAAGCTTTCTTT.

The chain couples TRBV7-9 to TRBJ2-6; D possibly corresponds to TRBD2 (5 bases). The V gene lost 1 base and the J gene lost 1 base, with 11 bases spanning the gap. Germline loops: CDR1 SEHNR, CDR2 FQNEAQ (reference sequence). There are 17 residues in the CDR3. The DNA of the CDR3 is TGTGCCAGCAGCTTAGGGGCCGGGGTTTCTGGGGCCAACGTCCTGACTTTC. This encodes CASSLGAGVSGANVLTF.

The chain employs TRBV19 and TRBJ2-3; tentatively, D is TRBD1 (5 bases). Germline CDR1 and CDR2: LNHDA and SQIVND (reference sequence). The CDR3 has 15 residues. V gave up 8 bases and J gave up 4 bases, with 19 bases separating them. The CDR3 protein is CASRWGRGIADTQYF. CDR3 nucleotides: TGTGCCAGTCGTTGGGGTAGGGGCATCGCAGATACGCAGTATTTT.

V gene TRBV7-2 combines with J gene TRBJ1-5, with 9 bases matching TRBD1. The CDR3 totals 16 residues. The V and J ends lost 1 base and 6 bases, in that order; junction bases with no gene match: 7. The germline V gene encodes CDR1 SGHTA and CDR2 FQGNSA. CDR3 in DNA: TGTGCCAGCAGCTTAGGTTGGGGACAGGGAGCTCAGCCCCAGCATTTT. The encoded protein is CASSLGWGQGAQPQHF.

In DNA form, the CDR3 reads TGTGCCAGCAGTTCCGCGGCCTTGTGGGCAGATACGCAGTATTTT. Encoded protein: CASSSAALWADTQYF. The gene calls are TRBV6-5 and TRBJ2-3; D is unclear. The CDR3 runs 15 residues. V gave up 4 bases and J gave up 4 bases, with 15 bases separating them. The germline CDR1 and CDR2 sequences are MNHEY and SVGAGI.

The J gene is TRBJ1-1, the V gene TRBV5-4; D call uncertain. Between the trimmed V and J ends, which lost 3 bases and 5 bases, there was a span of 17 bases. The CDR3 has 15 residues. CDR1 is SGHNT, CDR2 YYREEE, per germline (reference sequence). In DNA form, the CDR3 reads TGTGCCAGCAGCTCCGGTCTCCGGGAGAATACTGAAGCTTTCTTT. Its protein product is CASSSGLRENTEAFF.

The chain combines TRBV7-2 with TRBJ2-6, with unresolved D. CDR1 is SGHTA and CDR2 is FQGNSA in the germline V gene. The CDR3 is 13 residues long. The V gene lost 5 bases and the J gene lost 3 bases, with 5 bases spanning the gap. The CDR3 region has the DNA TGTGCCAGCAGCCGGAGTGGGGCCAACGTCCTGACTTTC. Amino acid sequence: CASSRSGANVLTF.

CDR3 coding DNA: TGTGCCAGCAGCCCGCCCCGACTTGACACCGGGGAGCTGTTTTTT. It encodes CASSPPRLDTGELFF. This chain joins TRBV13 and TRBJ2-2; D unclear. There are 15 residues in the CDR3. The germline V and J ends were trimmed by 5 bases and 3 bases, with 13 bases remaining between them. CDR1 PRHDT and CDR2 FYEKMQ come from the germline V gene (reference sequence). Looking up the rest from reference TRBV13 and TRBJ2-2 gives the full variable domain: AAGVIQSPRHLIKEKRETATLKCYPIPRHDTVYWYQQGPGQDPQFLISFYEKMQSDKGSIPDRFSAQQFSDYHSELNMSSLELGDSALYFCASSPPRLDTGELFFGEGSRLTVL.

The chain links TRBV5-1 to TRBJ1-1; TRBD1 is a possible D gene (5 bases). The CDR3 totals 13 residues. The germline V gene encodes CDR1 SGHRS and CDR2 YFSETQ. V lost 0 bases to trimming and J lost 4 bases, with 7 bases between them. The CDR3 spells CASSLGGFTEAFF. The CDR3 DNA reads as TGCGCCAGCAGCTTGGGGGGCTTCACTGAAGCTTTCTTT.

This chain joins TRBV29-1 and TRBJ2-1; 13 bases are a match to TRBD2. Germline CDR1 reads SQVTM; CDR2 reads ANQGSEA. Unmatched junction bases numbered 3, after V lost 0 bases and J lost 7 bases. The CDR3 spans 15 residues. CDR3 DNA sequence: TGCAGCGTTGAAGAGGGACTAGCGGGATGGAATGAGCAGTTCTTC. Protein product: CSVEEGLAGWNEQFF.

The rearrangement links TRBV28 to TRBJ1-6, with D perhaps matching TRBD1 (5 bases). The CDR3 is 14 amino acids. V gave up 1 base and J gave up 14 bases, with 15 bases separating them. Looked up from germline, CDR1 is MDHEN and CDR2 is SYDVKM. As DNA, the CDR3 is TGTGCCAGCAGTTTATTTGCAGGGTCTACGGCCCTCCACTTT. It yields the protein CASSLFAGSTALHF.

The chain is built from TRBV6-2 or TRBV6-3 and TRBJ2-5; D not resolved. The V end was cut by 4 bases, the J end by 9 bases, with 18 bases between. Germline V CDR1 and CDR2: MNHEY, SVGEGT. This CDR3 spans 14 amino acids. CDR3 sequence (DNA): TGTGCCAGCAGTTTCGACAAATTAAGATTGGCCCAGTACTTC. Amino acid sequence: CASSFDKLRLAQYF.

The V gene is TRBV11-2, the J gene TRBJ2-3; 9 nucleotides align to TRBD2. The germline gives CDR1 SGHAT, CDR2 FQNNGV. V trimming: 4 bases; J trimming: 0 bases; junction bases outside the gene matches: 8. The CDR3 consists of 17 residues. CDR3 bases: TGTGCCAGCAGCTCAGGTCGGCTAGCGGGAAGCACAGATACGCAGTATTTT. Translation: CASSSGRLAGSTDTQYF.

CDR3 coding DNA: TGTGCCACCAGCAGACCCAGGACAGGGGGTCTTTCTACCGGCGAAAAACTGTTTTTT. Residues: CATSRPRTGGLSTGEKLFF. The chain combines TRBV15 with TRBJ1-4; 10 bases match TRBD1. The CDR3 is 19 residues long. Germline CDR1 is LNHNV and CDR2 is YYDKDF (reference sequence). V lost 2 bases, J lost 8 bases, and 17 bases stayed unmatched.

The V and J genes are TRBV5-1 and TRBJ1-3; D not certain. Germline CDR1 is SGHRS and CDR2 is YFSETQ. The CDR3 extends over 16 amino acids. V lost 5 bases and J 4 bases, leaving 19 bases between the germline ends. The CDR3 nucleotides read TGCGCCAGCAGTTTCAGTGGATCAGAGGAAGGAAACACCATATATTTT. Translating it yields CASSFSGSEEGNTIYF.

This rearrangement joins TRBV19 to TRBJ2-1; 8 bases map to TRBD2. Germline values: CDR1 LNHDA, CDR2 SQIVND (reference sequence). The V segment lost 7 bases and the J segment 10 bases; nucleotides outside the gene matches: 12. CDR3 size: 14 residues. CDR3 region: CASISPGGAREQFF. The CDR3 coding sequence is TGTGCCAGTATTTCTCCCGGGGGGGCACGAGAGCAGTTCTTC.

With respect to this clone: Other DNA sequences within the sample encode an identical CDR3. The chain links TRBV7-2 to TRBJ2-7, with TRBD2 identical over 10 bases. Losses at the gene ends were 4 bases for V and 2 bases for J; bases not matched to a gene: 2. Germline CDR1 and CDR2: SGHTA and FQGNSA. The CDR3 totals 14 residues. Here the CDR3 DNA reads TGTGCCAGCAGCTCAACTAGCGGGGCCTACGAGCAGTACTTC. The encoded protein is CASSSTSGAYEQYF.

The V and J genes are TRBV10-3 and TRBJ1-1; D is possibly TRBD1 (5 bases). Trimming took off 5 bases at V and 1 base at J, with 8 bases between the two ends. Germline V CDR1 and CDR2: ENHRY, SYGVKD. This CDR3 is 13 amino acids long. The CDR3 sequence: CAISRRGNTEAFF. The CDR3 nucleotides are TGTGCCATCAGTAGGAGGGGGAACACTGAAGCTTTCTTT.

V gene TRBV6-5 combines with J gene TRBJ2-3; no clear D. Trimming took off 8 bases at V and 0 bases at J, with 6 bases between the two ends. The CDR3 has 12 residues. Per germline, CDR1 MNHEY and CDR2 SVGAGI. This CDR3 is CASRGSTDTQYF. The DNA for the CDR3 is TGTGCCAGCCGCGGCAGCACAGATACGCAGTATTTT.

In its sample, this clone was seen a few times. The chain combines TRBV19 with TRBJ2-1, with a weak D call TRBD1 (6 bases). V shed 4 bases and J shed 5 bases, with 15 bases lying between them. CDR1 is LNHDA and CDR2 is SQIVND in the germline V gene (reference sequence). The CDR3 is made up of 15 amino acids. CDR3 sequence (DNA): TGTGCCAGTAGTACCCAGGGGACCGTCCACAATGAGCAGTTCTTC. Its translation is CASSTQGTVHNEQFF. Full variable domain (missing parts from reference TRBV19 and TRBJ2-1): DGGITQSPKYLFRKEGQNVTLSCEQNLNHDAMYWYRQDPGQGLRLIYYSQIVNDFQKGDIAEGYSVSREKKESFPLTVTSAQKNPTAFYLCASSTQGTVHNEQFFGPGTRLTVL.

The V call is TRBV2, the J call TRBJ1-4; maybe TRBD1 (6 bases). Trimming removed 7 bases at V and 0 bases at J, with 12 bases between. CDR1 SNHLY and CDR2 FYNNEI come from the germline V gene. The CDR3 length is 15 residues. This CDR3 is CASKGTTTTNEKLFF. The CDR3 DNA is TGTGCCAGCAAAGGGACAACTACAACTAATGAAAAACTGTTTTTT.

CDR3 region: CASSPPSGISYEQFF. Here the CDR3 DNA reads TGTGCCAGCTCACCACCTAGCGGGATTAGCTATGAGCAGTTCTTC. The chain recombines TRBV18 with TRBJ2-1; 8 bases are a match to TRBD2. This CDR3 region has 15 residues. Per the germline V gene, CDR1 is KGHSH and CDR2 is LQKENI. J lost 8 bases, V lost 0 bases, and 6 bases had no gene match.

The sample holds one count of this clone. This chain joins TRBV5-4 and TRBJ2-7; TRBD1 agrees at 11 bases. Looked up from germline, CDR1 is SGHNT and CDR2 is YYREEE (reference sequence). The V and J ends lost 4 bases and 7 bases, in that order; junction bases with no gene match: 13. The CDR3 is 16 amino acids. The CDR3 coding sequence is TGTGCCAGCAGCCTACCGGCAGGACAGGGGGCTTGGGAGCAGTACTTC. Translated, it gives CASSLPAGQGAWEQYF.

This chain connects TRBV21-1 to TRBJ2-3; the listed D gene, TRBD1, was not tested against the DNA. TRBV21-1 represents a pseudogene. The CDR3 sequence is 18 residues long. The CDR3 DNA sequence: TGTGCCAGCAGCGACCGGGACAGGGCCCCCACATTCACAGATACGCAGTATTTT. It encodes CASSDRDRAPTFTDTQYF.

This rearrangement joins TRBV19 to TRBJ2-7, with TRBD1 matching over 7 bases. The CDR3 runs to 12 residues. CDR1 is LNHDA and CDR2 is SQIVND in the germline V gene (reference sequence). V lost 5 bases, J lost 6 bases, and 4 bases stayed unmatched. The CDR3 nucleotides read TGTGCCAGTAGTTCCCCAGGGGGCGAGCAGTACTTC. It specifies CASSSPGGEQYF.

V is TRBV20-1 and J is TRBJ1-6; 9 positions match TRBD1. Looked up from germline, CDR1 is DFQATT and CDR2 is SNEGSKA (reference sequence). The CDR3 loop spans 14 amino acids. The J segment lost 7 bases and the V segment lost 3 bases, leaving 4 bases of the junction unmatched. CDR3 nucleotides: TGCAGTGCTAGTTCAGACAGGGGGAATTCACCCCTCCACTTT. This codes for CSASSDRGNSPLHF.

V and J are TRBV23-1 and TRBJ2-1; 12 nucleotides align to TRBD1. TRBV23-1 is reported as an ORF; its role is uncertain. CDR3 size: 22 residues. Trimming removed 3 bases from V and 7 bases from J; junction bases left unmatched: 25. The CDR3 DNA is TGCGCCAGCAGTCACGGGACAGGGGGCAATAGAAGCGGGAGGGCCCTCTTGAATGAGCAGTTCTTC. It encodes CASSHGTGGNRSGRALLNEQFF.

This rearrangement joins TRBV3-1 (or the pseudogene TRBV3-2) to TRBJ1-2, with D perhaps matching TRBD1 (6 bases). Trimming took off 6 bases at V and 4 bases at J, with 18 bases between the two ends. The CDR3 sequence is 15 residues long. Germline V gene sequence: CDR1 LGHDT, CDR2 YNNKEL (reference sequence). The CDR3 bases are TGTGCCAGCAGTCAGGGACAATTTGGTAGCTATGGCTACACCTTC. Translation gives CASSQGQFGSYGYTF.

This chain connects TRBV7-3 to TRBJ2-3, with D possibly being TRBD2 (6 bases). Germline V CDR1 and CDR2: SGHTA, FQGTGA. The CDR3 consists of 14 residues. V was pared by 3 bases and J by 8 bases, with 15 bases between. The CDR3 protein is CASSFTGDGGTQYF. The CDR3, as DNA: TGTGCCAGCAGCTTTACGGGAGACGGCGGTACGCAGTATTTT.

The chain employs TRBV6-2 or TRBV6-3 and TRBJ2-1, with D possibly TRBD2 on 5 matching bases. The CDR3 length is 15 residues. CDR1 and CDR2 (germline): MNHEY, SVGEGT. The V end was cut by 5 bases, the J end by 11 bases, with 22 bases between. The CDR3, as DNA: TGTGCCAGCAGTCGCCTCCTCCGGCAAGCGGAGAAGCAGTTCTTC. It encodes CASSRLLRQAEKQFF.

The CDR3 loop reads CASSLGKGAGNTIYF. Here the CDR3 DNA reads TGTGCCAGCAGCTTAGGTAAGGGAGCTGGAAACACCATATATTTT. The rearrangement links TRBV7-2 to TRBJ1-3, with D unclear. CDR3 length: 15 residues. Germline CDR1 is SGHTA and CDR2 is FQGNSA. The germline V and J ends were trimmed by 1 base and 2 bases, with 9 bases remaining between them.